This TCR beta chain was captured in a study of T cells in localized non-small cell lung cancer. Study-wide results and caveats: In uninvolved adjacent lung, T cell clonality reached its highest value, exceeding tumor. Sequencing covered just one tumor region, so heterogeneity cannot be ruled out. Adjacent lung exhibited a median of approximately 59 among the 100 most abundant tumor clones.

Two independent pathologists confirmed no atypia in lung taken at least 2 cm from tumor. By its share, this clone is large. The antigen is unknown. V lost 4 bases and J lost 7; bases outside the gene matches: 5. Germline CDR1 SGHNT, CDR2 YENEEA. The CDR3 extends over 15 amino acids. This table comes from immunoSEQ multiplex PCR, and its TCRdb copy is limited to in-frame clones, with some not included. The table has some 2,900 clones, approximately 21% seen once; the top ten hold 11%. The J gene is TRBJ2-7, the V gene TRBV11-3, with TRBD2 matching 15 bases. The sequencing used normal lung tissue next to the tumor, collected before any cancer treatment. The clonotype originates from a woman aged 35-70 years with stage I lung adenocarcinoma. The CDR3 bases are TGTGCCAGCAGCTGGGGGACTAGCGGGGGGCAAGAGCAGTACTTC. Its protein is CASSWGTSGGQEQYF.